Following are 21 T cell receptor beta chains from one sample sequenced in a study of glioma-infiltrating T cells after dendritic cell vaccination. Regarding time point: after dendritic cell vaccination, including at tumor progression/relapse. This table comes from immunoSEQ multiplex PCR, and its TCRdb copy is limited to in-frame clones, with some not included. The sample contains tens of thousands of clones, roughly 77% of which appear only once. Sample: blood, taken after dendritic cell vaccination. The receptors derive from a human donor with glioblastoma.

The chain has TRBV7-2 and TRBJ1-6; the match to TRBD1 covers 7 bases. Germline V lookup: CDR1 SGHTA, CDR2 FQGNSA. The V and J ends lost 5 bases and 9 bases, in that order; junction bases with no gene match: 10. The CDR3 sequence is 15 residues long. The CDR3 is CASSITGEVGSPLHF. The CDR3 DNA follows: TGTGCCAGCAGCATTACAGGGGAGGTCGGTTCACCCCTCCACTTT.

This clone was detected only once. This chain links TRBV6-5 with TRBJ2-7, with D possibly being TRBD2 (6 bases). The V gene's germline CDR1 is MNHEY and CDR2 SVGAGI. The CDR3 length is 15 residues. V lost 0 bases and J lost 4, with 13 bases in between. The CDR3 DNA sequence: TGTGCCAGCAGTTACTCGTTGGCTAGCGTGTACGAGCAGTACTTC. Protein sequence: CASSYSLASVYEQYF.

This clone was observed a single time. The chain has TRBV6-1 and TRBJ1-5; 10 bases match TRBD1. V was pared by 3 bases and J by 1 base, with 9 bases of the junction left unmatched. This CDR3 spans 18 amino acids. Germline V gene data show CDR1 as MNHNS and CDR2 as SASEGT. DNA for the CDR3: TGTGCCAGCAGTGACGGGACAGGGGCCCCAGCGAGCAATCAGCCCCAGCATTTT. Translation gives CASSDGTGAPASNQPQHF.

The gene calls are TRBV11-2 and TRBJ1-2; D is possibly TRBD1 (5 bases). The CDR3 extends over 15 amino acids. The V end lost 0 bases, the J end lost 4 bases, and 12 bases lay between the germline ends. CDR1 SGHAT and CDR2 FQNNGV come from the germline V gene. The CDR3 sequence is CASSLDPGLAYGYTF. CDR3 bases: TGTGCCAGCAGCTTAGATCCAGGGCTGGCCTATGGCTACACCTTC.

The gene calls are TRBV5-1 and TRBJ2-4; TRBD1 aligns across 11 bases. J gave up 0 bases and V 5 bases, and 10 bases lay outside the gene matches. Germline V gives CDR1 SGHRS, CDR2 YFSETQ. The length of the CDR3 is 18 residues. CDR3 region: CASSQGQGAQVAKNIQYF. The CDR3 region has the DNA TGCGCCAGCAGTCAAGGACAGGGGGCCCAAGTAGCCAAAAACATTCAGTACTTC.

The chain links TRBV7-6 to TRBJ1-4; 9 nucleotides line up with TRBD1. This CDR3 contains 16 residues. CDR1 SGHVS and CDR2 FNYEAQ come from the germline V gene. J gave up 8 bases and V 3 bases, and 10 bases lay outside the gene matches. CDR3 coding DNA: TGTGCCAGCAGCTTTAGGAGGGGACAGGGATGGGAAAAACTGTTTTTT. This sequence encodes CASSFRRGQGWEKLFF.

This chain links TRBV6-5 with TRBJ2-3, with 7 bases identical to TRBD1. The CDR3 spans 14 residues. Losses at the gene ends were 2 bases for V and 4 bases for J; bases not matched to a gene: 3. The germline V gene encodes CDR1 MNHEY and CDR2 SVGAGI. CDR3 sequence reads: CASSYVGGADTQYF. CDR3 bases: TGTGCCAGCAGTTACGTAGGGGGCGCAGATACGCAGTATTTT.

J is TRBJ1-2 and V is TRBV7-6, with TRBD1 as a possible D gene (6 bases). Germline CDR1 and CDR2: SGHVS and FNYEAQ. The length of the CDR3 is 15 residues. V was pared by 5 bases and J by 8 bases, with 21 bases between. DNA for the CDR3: TGTGCCAGCAGCGCGCGGACAGACACCCTGGAAGGCTACACCTTC. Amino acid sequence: CASSARTDTLEGYTF.

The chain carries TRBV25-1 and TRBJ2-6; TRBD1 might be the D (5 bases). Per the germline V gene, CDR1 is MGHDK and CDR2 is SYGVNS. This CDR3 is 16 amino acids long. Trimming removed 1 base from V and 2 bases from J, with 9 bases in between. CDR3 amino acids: CASSELQVAGANVLTF. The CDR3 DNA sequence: TGTGCCAGCAGTGAATTACAGGTGGCTGGGGCCAACGTCCTGACTTTC.

The CDR3 sequence: CASSNRGRQPQHF. The CDR3 nucleotides are TGTGCCAGCAGCAACAGGGGAAGGCAGCCCCAGCATTTT. This chain links TRBV6-5 with TRBJ1-5, with 7 positions matching TRBD1. V was clipped by 6 bases and J by 7 bases; unmatched bases: 6. Looked up from germline, CDR1 is MNHEY and CDR2 is SVGAGI. The CDR3 sequence is 13 residues long.

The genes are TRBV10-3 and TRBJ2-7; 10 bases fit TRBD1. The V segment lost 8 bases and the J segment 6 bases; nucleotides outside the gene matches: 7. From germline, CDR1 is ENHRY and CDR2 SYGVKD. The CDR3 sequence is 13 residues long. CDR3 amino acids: CAIAGTGVSEQYV. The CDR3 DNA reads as TGTGCCATCGCTGGGACAGGGGTCTCCGAGCAGTACGTC.

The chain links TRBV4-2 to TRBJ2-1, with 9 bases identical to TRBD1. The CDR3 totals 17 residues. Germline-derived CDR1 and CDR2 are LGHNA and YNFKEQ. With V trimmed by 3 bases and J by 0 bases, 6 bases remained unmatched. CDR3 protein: CASSHSGTGSSYNEQFF. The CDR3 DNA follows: TGTGCCAGCAGCCACTCTGGGACAGGGAGCTCCTACAATGAGCAGTTCTTC.

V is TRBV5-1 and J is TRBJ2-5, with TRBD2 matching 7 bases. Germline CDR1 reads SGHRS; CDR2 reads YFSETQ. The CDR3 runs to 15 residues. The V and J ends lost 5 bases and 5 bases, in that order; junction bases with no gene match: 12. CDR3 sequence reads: CASSFAGDGGETQYF. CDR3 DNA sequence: TGCGCCAGCAGTTTTGCGGGAGATGGGGGGGAGACCCAGTACTTC.

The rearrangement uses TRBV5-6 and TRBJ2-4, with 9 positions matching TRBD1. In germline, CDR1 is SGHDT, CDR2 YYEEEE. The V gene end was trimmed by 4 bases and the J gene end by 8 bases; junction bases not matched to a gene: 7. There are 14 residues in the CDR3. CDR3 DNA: TGTGCCAGCAGCAGGACAGGGGCGGGGGACATTCAGTACTTC. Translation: CASSRTGAGDIQYF.

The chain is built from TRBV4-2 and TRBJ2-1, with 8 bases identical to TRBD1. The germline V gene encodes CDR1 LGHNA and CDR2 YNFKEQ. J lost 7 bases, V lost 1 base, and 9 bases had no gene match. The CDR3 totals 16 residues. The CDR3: CASSQVGIDRGNEQFF. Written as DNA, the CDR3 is TGTGCCAGCAGCCAAGTGGGAATTGACAGGGGAAATGAGCAGTTCTTC.

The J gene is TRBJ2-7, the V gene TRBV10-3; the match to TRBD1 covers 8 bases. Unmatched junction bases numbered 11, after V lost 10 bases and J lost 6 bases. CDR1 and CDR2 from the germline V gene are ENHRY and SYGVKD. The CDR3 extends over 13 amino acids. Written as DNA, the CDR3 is TGTGCCACTCAGGTGCAGGGGGCGGGCGAGCAGTACGTC. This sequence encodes CATQVQGAGEQYV.

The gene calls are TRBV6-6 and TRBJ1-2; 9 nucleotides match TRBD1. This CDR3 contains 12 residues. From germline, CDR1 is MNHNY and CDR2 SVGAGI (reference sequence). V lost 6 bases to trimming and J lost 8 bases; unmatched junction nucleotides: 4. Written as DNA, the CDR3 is TGTGCCAGCAGCGTACAGGGGGCCGGCTACACCTTC. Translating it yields CASSVQGAGYTF.

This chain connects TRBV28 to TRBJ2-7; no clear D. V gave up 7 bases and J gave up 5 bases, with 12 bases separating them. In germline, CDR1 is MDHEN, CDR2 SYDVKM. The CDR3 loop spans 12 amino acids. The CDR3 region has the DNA TGTGCCAGCACATCACAGTGGCACGAGCAGTACGTC. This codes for CASTSQWHEQYV.

The CDR3 DNA is TGCGCCAGCAGCTTAGGTCCGGGACAGGGAAACACCATATATTTT. Encoded protein: CASSLGPGQGNTIYF. The genes are TRBV5-1 and TRBJ1-3; TRBD1 matches at 7 bases. The CDR3 is 15 amino acids. Per germline, CDR1 SGHRS and CDR2 YFSETQ. V shed 2 bases and J 4 bases; nucleotides not matched to a gene: 6.

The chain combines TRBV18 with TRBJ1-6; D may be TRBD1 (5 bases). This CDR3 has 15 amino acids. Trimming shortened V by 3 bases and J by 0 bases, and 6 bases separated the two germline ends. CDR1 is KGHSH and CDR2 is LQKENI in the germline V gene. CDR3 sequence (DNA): TGTGCCAGCTCACCCGGGGGCTCCTATAATTCACCCCTCCACTTT. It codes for CASSPGGSYNSPLHF.

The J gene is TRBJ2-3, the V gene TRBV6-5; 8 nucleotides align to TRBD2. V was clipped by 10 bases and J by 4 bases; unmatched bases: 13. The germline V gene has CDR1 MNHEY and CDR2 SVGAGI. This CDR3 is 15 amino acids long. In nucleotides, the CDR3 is TGTGCCACCGTCAGGTCGGGGGGGGCGTCAGATACGCAGTATTTT. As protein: CATVRSGGASDTQYF.